The 26 T cell receptor beta chains below were found in one sample sequenced in a study of CD8+CD57+ T cells in acquired aplastic anemia. Genomic DNA provided the template from which TCR beta VDJ and CDR3 profiles were obtained. From the reads, TCRdb called clonotypes with MiXCR, one entry per CDR3 protein. The sample has over 150,000 distinct CDR3 sequences, around 50% seen once. Patients selected for sequencing had displayed CD8+CD57+ cell expansion by flow cytometry. Sequences were obtained from sorted CD4+, CD8+, or CD8+CD57+ T cells (not recorded which) from PBMCs. All receptors derive from a human donor with aplastic anemia.

The chain uses TRBV19 and TRBJ2-6; 8 positions agree with TRBD1. Germline lookup yields CDR1 LNHDA and CDR2 SQIVND (reference sequence). V shed 4 bases, J shed 1 base, and the junction held 0 bases outside the gene matches. The CDR3 extends over 15 amino acids. The CDR3 DNA follows: TGTGCCAGTAGTAGACAGGGGTCTGGGGCCAACGTCCTGACTTTC. Its translation: CASSRQGSGANVLTF.

The V call is TRBV6-5, the J call TRBJ1-1; TRBD1 might be the D (6 bases). Germline lookup yields CDR1 MNHEY and CDR2 SVGAGI. This CDR3 is built from 14 residues. Trimming cost V 2 bases and J 3 bases, with 10 bases left between them. CDR3 amino acids: CASSYLQGDTEAFF. The CDR3 nucleotides read TGTGCCAGCAGTTACCTACAGGGAGACACTGAAGCTTTCTTT.

The CDR3 sequence: CASSLASGNNEQFF. CDR3 nucleotide sequence: TGTGCCAGCAGCCTTGCTAGCGGAAACAATGAGCAGTTCTTC. The rearrangement links TRBV3-1 to TRBJ2-1; 7 bases align to TRBD2. The V and J ends lost 4 bases and 5 bases, in that order; junction bases with no gene match: 5. The CDR3 spans 14 residues. Germline assignment: CDR1 LGHDT and CDR2 YNNKEL (reference sequence).

The chain couples TRBV7-3 to TRBJ2-5; no clear D. The germline V gene has CDR1 SGHTA and CDR2 FQGTGA. This CDR3 contains 13 residues. V was trimmed by 5 bases and J by 0 bases, leaving 7 bases between them. The CDR3 loop reads CASSTDYQETQYF. For the CDR3, the DNA is TGTGCCAGCAGCACCGACTACCAAGAGACCCAGTACTTC.

V and J are TRBV7-9 and TRBJ2-1, with TRBD2 as a possible D gene (5 bases). CDR3 length: 13 amino acids. Germline loops: CDR1 SEHNR, CDR2 FQNEAQ (reference sequence). Trimming removed 4 bases at V and 6 bases at J, with 10 bases between. The CDR3 sequence: CASSWSGSNEQFF. The CDR3 nucleotides read TGTGCCAGCAGCTGGAGTGGGAGCAATGAGCAGTTCTTC. Based on the CDR3 plus reference TRBV7-9 and TRBJ2-1, the full variable domain is DTGVSQNPRHKITKRGQNVTFRCDPISEHNRLYWYRQTLGQGPEFLTYFQNEAQLEKSRLLSDRFSAERPKGSFSTLEIQRTEQGDSAMYLCASSWSGSNEQFFGPGTRLTVL.

Only a few counts were recorded for this clonotype. J is TRBJ2-3 and V is TRBV25-1; 8 bases line up with TRBD2. Germline CDR1 and CDR2: MGHDK and SYGVNS. V was pared by 6 bases and J by 0 bases, with 5 bases of the junction left unmatched. The CDR3 length is 15 residues. CDR3 region: CASRGLETSTDTQYF. The CDR3 nucleotides read TGTGCCAGCAGGGGACTAGAAACTAGCACAGATACGCAGTATTTT.

This clonotype was counted only a few times. The chain employs TRBV10-1 and TRBJ1-6, with 7 nucleotides matching TRBD1. This CDR3 is 14 amino acids long. Germline V gives CDR1 WNHNN, CDR2 SYGVQD (reference sequence). V shed 7 bases and J 5 bases; nucleotides not matched to a gene: 5. The CDR3 here is CASNSGQNNSPLHF. CDR3 nucleotide sequence: TGCGCCAGCAATTCGGGACAGAATAATTCACCCCTCCACTTT.

The genes are TRBV20-1 and TRBJ1-2; D is perhaps TRBD1 (5 bases). The germline CDR1 and CDR2 sequences are DFQATT and SNEGSKA (reference sequence). V was trimmed by 3 bases and J by 0 bases, leaving 8 bases between them. This CDR3 region has 13 residues. CDR3 amino acids: CSARGTSNYGYTF. The CDR3 bases are TGCAGTGCTAGGGGGACTTCTAACTATGGCTACACCTTC.

This clonotype was counted at least ten times. The V and J genes are TRBV7-2 and TRBJ2-2; D not resolved. Trimming pared 5 bases from V and 3 bases from J, leaving 7 bases between. This CDR3 has 13 residues. Germline lookup yields CDR1 SGHTA and CDR2 FQGNSA. As DNA, the CDR3 is TGTGCCAGCAGCGAGAACTACACCGGGGAGCTGTTTTTT. As protein: CASSENYTGELFF.

This clonotype occurred a few times. The chain links TRBV2 to TRBJ1-6, with D unresolved. V was clipped by 6 bases and J by 9 bases, with 6 bases between them. This CDR3 is 11 amino acids long. Looked up from germline, CDR1 is SNHLY and CDR2 is FYNNEI. CDR3 nucleotides: TGTGCCAGCAGGAATCCTTCACCCCTCCACTTT. Its translation is CASRNPSPLHF.

Note on this clonotype: One junction end does not reproduce the germline sequence, and a read error may be involved. This chain uses TRBV19 with TRBJ1-5, with D perhaps matching TRBD1 (6 bases). The germline CDR1 and CDR2 sequences are LNHDA and SQIVND (reference sequence). The CDR3 has 15 amino acids. CDR3 sequence reads: CGSSISGEEGQPQHF. The CDR3, as DNA: TGTGGCAGTAGTATCTCAGGGGAGGAGGGTCAGCCCCAGCATTTT.

The chain joins TRBV9 to TRBJ2-4, with D unresolved. The V gene lost 0 bases and the J gene lost 2 bases, with 0 bases spanning the gap. CDR3 length: 12 amino acids. CDR1 is SGDLS and CDR2 is YYNGEE in the germline V gene. The CDR3 sequence: CASSVAKNIQYF. In DNA, the CDR3 is TGTGCCAGCAGCGTAGCCAAAAACATTCAGTACTTC.

A few counts support this clonotype. CDR3 amino acids: CASKDGGAGNEQFF. The CDR3 bases are TGTGCCAGCAAAGACGGAGGCGCAGGCAATGAGCAGTTCTTC. The chain joins TRBV7-9 to TRBJ2-1; D is possibly TRBD2 (5 bases). Trimming removed 7 bases at V and 6 bases at J, with 16 bases between. This CDR3 is 14 amino acids long. Germline-derived CDR1 and CDR2 are SEHNR and FQNEAQ (reference sequence).

This clonotype was recorded at least ten times. This rearrangement joins TRBV10-3 to TRBJ1-2; weak D call: TRBD1 (5 bases). V was shortened by 0 bases and J by 5 bases, with 7 bases between the two germline ends. Germline CDR1 reads ENHRY; CDR2 reads SYGVKD. This CDR3 region has 13 residues. For the CDR3, the DNA is TGTGCCATCAGTGAGTCGGACACGTATGGCTACACCTTC. Its protein product is CAISESDTYGYTF.

The rearrangement joins TRBV3-1 to TRBJ1-3; TRBD1 aligns across 7 bases. The CDR3 extends over 16 amino acids. Germline values: CDR1 LGHDT, CDR2 YNNKEL (reference sequence). Unmatched junction bases numbered 3, after V lost 1 base and J lost 0 bases. The CDR3 loop is CASSQGGQVSGNTIYF. The CDR3 coding sequence is TGTGCCAGCAGCCAAGGAGGACAGGTCTCTGGAAACACCATATATTTT.

V is TRBV20-1 and J is TRBJ2-1; D perhaps matches TRBD2 (5 bases). The germline CDR1 and CDR2 sequences are DFQATT and SNEGSKA (reference sequence). Trimming pared 3 bases from V and 4 bases from J, leaving 16 bases between. This CDR3 has 15 amino acids. CDR3 amino acids: CSARIRLASYNEQFF. DNA for the CDR3: TGCAGTGCTAGGATCAGGCTAGCTTCGTACAATGAGCAGTTCTTC.

V is TRBV9 and J is TRBJ1-1; D ambiguous. This CDR3 has 15 amino acids. V lost 0 bases and J lost 0, with 9 bases in between. Germline V gives CDR1 SGDLS, CDR2 YYNGEE. For the CDR3, the DNA is TGTGCCAGCAGCGTAGTGGGCGGGATGAACACTGAAGCTTTCTTT. Amino acids: CASSVVGGMNTEAFF.

This clonotype appeared a few times. The chain is built from TRBV2 and TRBJ1-2; D is ambiguous. This CDR3 spans 13 amino acids. Deletions cut 4 bases from V and 1 base from J, with 7 bases between. CDR1 and CDR2 (germline): SNHLY, FYNNEI. CDR3 nucleotide sequence: TGTGCCAGCAGTGCGGGAAGTAACTATGGCTACACCTTC. It encodes CASSAGSNYGYTF.

The chain carries TRBV10-2 and TRBJ2-7; tentative D call: TRBD2 (6 bases). The end of the DNA is better explained by TRBJ2-1, so the J call may be wrong. Looked up from germline, CDR1 is WSHSY and CDR2 is SAAADI. The CDR3 totals 15 residues. The CDR3 nucleotides are TGCGCCAGCAGTGCGACCGGGACTCCCCTTGAGGAGCAGTTCTTC. Protein product: CASSATGTPLEEQFF.

The table lists this clonotype with many counts. V usage is TRBV9 and J usage is TRBJ2-1, with a possible D match to TRBD2 (6 bases). V was clipped by 5 bases and J by 7 bases, with 7 bases between them. The germline gives CDR1 SGDLS, CDR2 YYNGEE. The length of the CDR3 is 11 residues. The CDR3, as DNA: TGTGCCAGCAGTGCGGGGAATGAGCAGTTCTTC. Amino acid sequence: CASSAGNEQFF.

V usage is TRBV19 and J usage is TRBJ2-1; the D gene is possibly TRBD1 (5 bases). CDR1 is LNHDA and CDR2 is SQIVND in the germline V gene (reference sequence). With 3 bases removed from V and 10 bases from J, the gap between germline ends came to 10 bases. This CDR3 has 12 residues. The CDR3 DNA is TGTGCCAGTAGTATCAAGGGGCTCGAGCAGTTCTTC. Its protein product is CASSIKGLEQFF. The full variable domain, completed using reference TRBV19 and TRBJ2-1, is DGGITQSPKYLFRKEGQNVTLSCEQNLNHDAMYWYRQDPGQGLRLIYYSQIVNDFQKGDIAEGYSVSREKKESFPLTVTSAQKNPTAFYLCASSIKGLEQFFGPGTRLTVL.

V and J are TRBV20-1 and TRBJ1-6; 8 bases align to TRBD1. CDR1 and CDR2 from the germline V gene are DFQATT and SNEGSKA (reference sequence). V lost 4 bases and J lost 2; bases outside the gene matches: 1. The CDR3 totals 14 residues. For the CDR3, the DNA is TGCAGTGCTATACAGGGGGCCTATAATTCACCCCTCCACTTT. Its translation: CSAIQGAYNSPLHF.

This clonotype was counted at least ten times. This chain connects TRBV2 to TRBJ2-1, with 10 bases that match TRBD2. The ends lost 1 base at V and 4 bases at J; junction bases unmatched: 1. This CDR3 comprises 15 residues. Germline V gives CDR1 SNHLY, CDR2 FYNNEI. The CDR3 region has the DNA TGTGCCAGCAGTGAAGGGACTAGCGGATACAATGAGCAGTTCTTC. Encoded protein: CASSEGTSGYNEQFF.

The chain links TRBV2 to TRBJ2-7; 9 bases map to TRBD1. This CDR3 comprises 14 residues. The V segment lost 6 bases and the J segment 2 bases; nucleotides outside the gene matches: 5. Germline V gene lookup returns CDR1 SNHLY and CDR2 FYNNEI. CDR3 nucleotide sequence: TGTGCCAGCAGCCAAGGACAGGGGACCTACGAGCAGTACTTC. Translating it yields CASSQGQGTYEQYF. Full variable domain (outside the CDR3, taken from reference TRBV2 and TRBJ2-7): EPEVTQTPSHQVTQMGQEVILRCVPISNHLYFYWYRQILGQKVEFLVSFYNNEISEKSEIFDDQFSVERPDGSNFTLKIRSTKLEDSAMYFCASSQGQGTYEQYFGPGTRLTVT.

A single count supports this clonotype. The genes are TRBV13 and TRBJ1-4, with a weak D call TRBD1 (5 bases). V dropped 0 bases and J dropped 8 bases, with 25 bases sitting between them. CDR3 length: 19 residues. Germline assignment: CDR1 PRHDT and CDR2 FYEKMQ (reference sequence). As DNA, the CDR3 is TGTGCCAGCAGCTTAGGCCCAAGTCAGGGTTTAGAGGGTTTGGAAAAACTGTTTTTT. As protein: CASSLGPSQGLEGLEKLFF.

The gene calls are TRBV7-3 and TRBJ2-3; TRBD2 agrees at 7 bases. V lost 2 bases and J lost 1; bases outside the gene matches: 3. The CDR3 is 15 amino acids. CDR1 is SGHTA, CDR2 FQGTGA, per germline. The CDR3 loop is CASSLQSGGTDTQYF. For the CDR3, the DNA is TGTGCCAGCAGCTTACAAAGCGGGGGCACAGATACGCAGTATTTT.